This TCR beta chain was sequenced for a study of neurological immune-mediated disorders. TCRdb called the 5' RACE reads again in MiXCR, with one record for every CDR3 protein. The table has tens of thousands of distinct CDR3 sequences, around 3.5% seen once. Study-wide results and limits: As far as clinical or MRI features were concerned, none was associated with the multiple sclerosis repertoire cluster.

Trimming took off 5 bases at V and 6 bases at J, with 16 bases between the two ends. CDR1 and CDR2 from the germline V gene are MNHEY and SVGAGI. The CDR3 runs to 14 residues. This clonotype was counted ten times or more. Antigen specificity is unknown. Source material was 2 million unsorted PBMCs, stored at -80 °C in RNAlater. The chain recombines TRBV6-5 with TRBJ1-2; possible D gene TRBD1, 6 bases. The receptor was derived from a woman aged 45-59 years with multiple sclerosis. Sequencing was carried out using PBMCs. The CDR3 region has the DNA TGTGCCAGCAGTAAACTAGGGGGGGAGGATGGCTACACCTTC. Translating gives CASSKLGGEDGYTF.